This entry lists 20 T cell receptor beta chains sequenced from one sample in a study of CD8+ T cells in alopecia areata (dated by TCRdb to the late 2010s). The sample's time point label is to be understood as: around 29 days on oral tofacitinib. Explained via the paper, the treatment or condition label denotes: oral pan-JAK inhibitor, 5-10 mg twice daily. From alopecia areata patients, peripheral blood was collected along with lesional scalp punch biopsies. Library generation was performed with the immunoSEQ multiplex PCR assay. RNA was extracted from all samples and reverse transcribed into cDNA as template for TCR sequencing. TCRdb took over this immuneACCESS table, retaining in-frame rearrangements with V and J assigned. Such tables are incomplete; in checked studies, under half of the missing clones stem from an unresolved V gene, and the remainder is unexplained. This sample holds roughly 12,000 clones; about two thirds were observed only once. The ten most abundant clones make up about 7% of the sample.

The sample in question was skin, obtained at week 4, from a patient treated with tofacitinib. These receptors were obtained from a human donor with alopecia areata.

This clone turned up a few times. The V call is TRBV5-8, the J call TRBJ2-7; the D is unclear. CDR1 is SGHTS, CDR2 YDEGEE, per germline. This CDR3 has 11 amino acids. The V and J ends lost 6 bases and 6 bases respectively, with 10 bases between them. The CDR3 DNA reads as TGTGCCAGCACCCTCTCTGGCGAGCAGTACTTC. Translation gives CASTLSGEQYF.

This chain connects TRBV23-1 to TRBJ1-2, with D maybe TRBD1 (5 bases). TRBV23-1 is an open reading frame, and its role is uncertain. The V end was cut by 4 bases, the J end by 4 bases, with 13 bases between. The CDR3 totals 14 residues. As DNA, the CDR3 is TGCGCCAGCAGTCCCCGCAGGGAGGGCTATGGCTACACCTTC. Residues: CASSPRREGYGYTF.

This CDR3 reads CSVEVTGSYEQYF. CDR3 DNA sequence: TGCAGCGTTGAAGTGACAGGCTCCTACGAGCAGTACTTC. This chain links TRBV29-1 with TRBJ2-7; D possibly corresponds to TRBD1 (6 bases). Trimming took off 1 base at V and 0 bases at J, with 7 bases between the two ends. This CDR3 has 13 residues. From germline, CDR1 is SQVTM and CDR2 ANQGSEA.

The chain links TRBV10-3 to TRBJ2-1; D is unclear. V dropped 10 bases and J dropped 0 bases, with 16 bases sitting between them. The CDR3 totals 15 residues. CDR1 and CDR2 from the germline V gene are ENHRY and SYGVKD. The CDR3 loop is CATTYDLSSYNEQFF. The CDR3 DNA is TGTGCCACAACTTACGATCTAAGCTCCTACAATGAGCAGTTCTTC.

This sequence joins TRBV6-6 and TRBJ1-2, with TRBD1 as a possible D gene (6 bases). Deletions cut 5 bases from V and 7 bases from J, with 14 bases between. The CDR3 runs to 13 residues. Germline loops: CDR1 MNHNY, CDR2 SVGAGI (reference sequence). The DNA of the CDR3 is TGTGCCAGCAGTCCATCAGGGGTAACTGGCTACACCTTC. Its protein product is CASSPSGVTGYTF.

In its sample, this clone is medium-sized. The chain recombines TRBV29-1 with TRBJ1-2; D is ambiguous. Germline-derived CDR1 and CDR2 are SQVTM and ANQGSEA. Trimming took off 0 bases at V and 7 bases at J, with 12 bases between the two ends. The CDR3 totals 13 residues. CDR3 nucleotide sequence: TGCAGCGTTGAAGATCTAAAGCGAGGTGGCTACACCTTC. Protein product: CSVEDLKRGGYTF.

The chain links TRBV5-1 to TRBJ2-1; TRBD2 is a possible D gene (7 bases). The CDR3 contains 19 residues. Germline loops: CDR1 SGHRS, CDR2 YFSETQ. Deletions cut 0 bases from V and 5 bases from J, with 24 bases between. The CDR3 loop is CASSLVIPGGGGVDNEQFF. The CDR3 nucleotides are TGCGCCAGCAGCTTGGTTATTCCTGGGGGCGGGGGAGTCGACAATGAGCAGTTCTTC.

CDR3 sequence (DNA): TGTGCCAGCAGCTTAGGGGCTAGCGGGGGGGCGTCCTACAATGAGCAGTTCTTC. The encoded protein is CASSLGASGGASYNEQFF. This chain joins TRBV7-2 and TRBJ2-1; TRBD2 agrees at 12 bases. This CDR3 is built from 18 residues. The V gene's germline CDR1 is SGHTA and CDR2 FQGNSA. Unmatched junction bases numbered 5, after V lost 1 base and J lost 1 base.

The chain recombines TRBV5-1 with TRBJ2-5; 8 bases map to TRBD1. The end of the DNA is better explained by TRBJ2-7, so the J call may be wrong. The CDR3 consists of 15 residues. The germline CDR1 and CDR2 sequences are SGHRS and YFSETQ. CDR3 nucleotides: TGCGCCAGCAGCTGGCCCGGGACAGGAACCTACGAGCAGTACTTC. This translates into CASSWPGTGTYEQYF.

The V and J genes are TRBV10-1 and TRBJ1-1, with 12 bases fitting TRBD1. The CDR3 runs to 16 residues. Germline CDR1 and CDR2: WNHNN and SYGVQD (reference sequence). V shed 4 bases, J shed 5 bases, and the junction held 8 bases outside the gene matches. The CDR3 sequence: CASSARDRGPSTEAFF. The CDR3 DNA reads TGCGCCAGCAGTGCCCGGGACAGGGGGCCGAGTACTGAAGCTTTCTTT.

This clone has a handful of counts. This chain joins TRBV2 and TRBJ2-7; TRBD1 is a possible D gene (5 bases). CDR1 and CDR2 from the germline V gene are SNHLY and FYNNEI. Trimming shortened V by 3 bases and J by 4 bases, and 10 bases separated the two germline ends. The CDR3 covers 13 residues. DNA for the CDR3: TGTGCCAGCAGTGACAGGGAAGAGTACGAGCAGTACTTC. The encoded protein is CASSDREEYEQYF.

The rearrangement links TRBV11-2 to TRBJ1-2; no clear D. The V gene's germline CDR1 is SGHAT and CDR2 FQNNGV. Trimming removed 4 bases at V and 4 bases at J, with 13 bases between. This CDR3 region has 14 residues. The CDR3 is CASSSGPSPYGYTF. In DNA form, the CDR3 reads TGTGCCAGCAGCTCCGGCCCTTCTCCCTATGGCTACACCTTC.

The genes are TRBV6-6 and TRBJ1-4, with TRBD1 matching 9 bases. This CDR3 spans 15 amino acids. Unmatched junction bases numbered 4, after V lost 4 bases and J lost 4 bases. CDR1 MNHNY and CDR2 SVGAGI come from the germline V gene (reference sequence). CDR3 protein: CASSSGTGLNEKLFF. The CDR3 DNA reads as TGTGCCAGCAGTTCCGGGACAGGGCTTAATGAAAAACTGTTTTTT.

CDR3 coding DNA: TGTGCCAGCAGTGTCACAGCGGAAAAACTGTTTTTT. Amino acids: CASSVTAEKLFF. The chain uses TRBV2 and TRBJ1-4; D is unresolved. Germline values: CDR1 SNHLY, CDR2 FYNNEI. V was trimmed by 4 bases and J by 8 bases, leaving 8 bases between them. CDR3 length equals 12 residues.

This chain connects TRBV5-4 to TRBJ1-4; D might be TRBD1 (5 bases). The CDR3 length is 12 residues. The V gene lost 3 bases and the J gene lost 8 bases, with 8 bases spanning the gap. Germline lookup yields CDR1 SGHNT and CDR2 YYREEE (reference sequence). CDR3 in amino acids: CASSSGGEKLFF. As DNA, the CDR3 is TGTGCCAGCAGCTCGGGGGGGGAAAAACTGTTTTTT.

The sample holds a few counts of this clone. The CDR3 region has the DNA TGCAGTGCTAGGTCGTCAGATACGCAGTATTTT. Protein product: CSARSSDTQYF. This chain connects TRBV20-1 to TRBJ2-3; no clear D gene. This CDR3 spans 11 amino acids. With 3 bases removed from V and 4 bases from J, the gap between germline ends came to 5 bases. Germline values: CDR1 DFQATT, CDR2 SNEGSKA (reference sequence).

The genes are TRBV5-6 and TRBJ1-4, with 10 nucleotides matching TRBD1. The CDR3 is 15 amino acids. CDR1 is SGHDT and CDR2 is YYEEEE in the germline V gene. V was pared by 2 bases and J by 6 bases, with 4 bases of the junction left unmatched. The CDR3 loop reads CASSLRDRGYEKLFF. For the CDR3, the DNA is TGTGCCAGCAGCTTAAGGGACAGGGGATATGAAAAACTGTTTTTT.

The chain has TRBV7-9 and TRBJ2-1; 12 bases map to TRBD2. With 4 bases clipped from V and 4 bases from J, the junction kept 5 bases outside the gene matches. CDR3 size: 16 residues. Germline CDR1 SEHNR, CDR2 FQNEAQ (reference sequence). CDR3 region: CASSSRLAGVYNEQFF. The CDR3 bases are TGTGCCAGCAGCTCACGACTAGCGGGGGTATACAATGAGCAGTTCTTC.

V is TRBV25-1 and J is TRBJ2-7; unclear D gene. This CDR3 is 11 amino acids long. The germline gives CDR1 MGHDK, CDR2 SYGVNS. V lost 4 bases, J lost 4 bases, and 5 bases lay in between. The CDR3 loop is CASSGGYEQYF. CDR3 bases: TGTGCCAGCAGTGGGGGTTACGAGCAGTACTTC.

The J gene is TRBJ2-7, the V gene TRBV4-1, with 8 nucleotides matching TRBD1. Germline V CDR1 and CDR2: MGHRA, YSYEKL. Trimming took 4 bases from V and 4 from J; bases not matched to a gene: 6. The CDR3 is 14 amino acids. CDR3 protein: CASSPRQGAYEQYF. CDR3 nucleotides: TGCGCCAGCAGCCCCCGCCAGGGGGCTTACGAGCAGTACTTC.